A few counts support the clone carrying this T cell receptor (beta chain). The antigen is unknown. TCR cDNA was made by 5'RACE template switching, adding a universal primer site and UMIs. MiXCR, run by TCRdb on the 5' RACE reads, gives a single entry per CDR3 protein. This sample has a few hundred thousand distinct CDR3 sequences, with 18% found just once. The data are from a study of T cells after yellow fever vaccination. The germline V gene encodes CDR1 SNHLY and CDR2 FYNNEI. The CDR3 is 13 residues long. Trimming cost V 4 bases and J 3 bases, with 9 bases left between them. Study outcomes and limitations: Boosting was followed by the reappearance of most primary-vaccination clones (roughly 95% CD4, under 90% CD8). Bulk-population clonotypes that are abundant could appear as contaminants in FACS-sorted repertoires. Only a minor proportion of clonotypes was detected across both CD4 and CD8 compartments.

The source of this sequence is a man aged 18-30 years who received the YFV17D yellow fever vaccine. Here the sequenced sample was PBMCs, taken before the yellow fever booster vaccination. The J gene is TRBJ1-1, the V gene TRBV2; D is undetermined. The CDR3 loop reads CASSGVRDTEAFF. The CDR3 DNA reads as TGTGCCAGCAGTGGCGTAAGGGACACTGAAGCTTTCTTT.